This T cell receptor (beta chain) was recorded in a study of blood T cell repertoires in COVID-19. Original handling: Amplifying reference gene primers gave estimates of nucleated cell counts. This table comes from immunoSEQ multiplex PCR, and its TCRdb copy is limited to in-frame clones, with some not included. Clone size and V and J calls were adopted from that table, with D and trimming inferred from the DNA. The table shows some 140,000 clones, with around 78% occurring only once. This CDR3 region has 13 residues. With 3 bases removed from V and 11 bases from J, the gap between germline ends came to 16 bases. CDR1 LNHDA and CDR2 SQIVND come from the germline V gene (reference sequence).

The chain has TRBV19 and TRBJ1-1; D remains unclear. The TCR sequence derives from a human donor in a cohort sampled during active COVID-19. The sequencing sample was made of peripheral blood. In nucleotides, the CDR3 is TGTGCCAGTAGTATTTTGGATGGGCGCTGGGCTTTCTTT. It yields the protein CASSILDGRWAFF.